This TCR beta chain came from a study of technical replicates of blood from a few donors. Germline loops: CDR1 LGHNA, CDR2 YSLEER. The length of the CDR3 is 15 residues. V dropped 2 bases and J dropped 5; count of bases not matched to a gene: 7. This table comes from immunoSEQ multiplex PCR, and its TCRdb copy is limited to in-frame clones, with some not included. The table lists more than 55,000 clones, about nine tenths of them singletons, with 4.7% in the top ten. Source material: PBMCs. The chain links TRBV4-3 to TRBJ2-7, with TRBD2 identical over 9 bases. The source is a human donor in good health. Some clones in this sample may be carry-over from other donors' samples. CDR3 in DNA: TGCGCCAGCAGCCAAACCCCTAGCGGGGTCCACGAGCAGTACTTC. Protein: CASSQTPSGVHEQYF.